This TCR beta chain was recovered during a study of T cells in localized non-small cell lung cancer. This CDR3 is built from 14 residues. V was clipped by 2 bases and J by 4 bases, with 12 bases between them. Germline V gene lookup returns CDR1 SGHRS and CDR2 YFSETQ. Clones were read by immunoSEQ multiplex PCR, and TCRdb kept only the in-frame ones, dropping some. Of 75,000 to 80,000 clones listed, 88% are singletons. Study-wide results and caveats: When the top 100 tumor clones were examined, a median roughly 62 of them also appeared in the adjacent lung, which was paired and uninvolved. The study linked higher blood T cell density to longer overall survival. In uninvolved adjacent lung, T cell clonality reached its highest value, exceeding tumor.

For this clone: Antigen specificity is unknown.

The input for sequencing was peripheral blood, taken before any cancer treatment. This chain uses TRBV5-1 with TRBJ1-1; D not resolved. This TCR derives from a woman aged 40 to 75 with stage I squamous cell lung carcinoma. The CDR3 coding sequence is TGCGCCAGCAGCTTACCGGCAAAAGGCACTGAAGCTTTCTTT. The encoded protein is CASSLPAKGTEAFF.